The rows below give T cell receptor beta chains drawn from one sample of a study of blood T cells in healthy people across ages. TCRdb analysed the 5' RACE reads with MiXCR anew, one entry per CDR3 protein. Seen here are about 620,000 distinct CDR3 sequences, approximately 21% observed once, and the top ten hold approximately 3.6%. Input material: blood. The receptors stem from a man aged 70-80 years in good health. The CDR3 runs from the conserved cysteine through the conserved F or W. A D gene is named only where the DNA matches it firmly. Clone size is stated in some rows and not others, as once, few, many or a class when expanded.

>few|NA|TRBV29-1|TRBJ1-1
CSSQAVNGAFF
TGCAGCTCTCAGGCGGTGAACGGAGCTTTCTTT
>NA|NA|TRBV6-6|TRBJ2-1
CASSRLAGGGGEQFF
TGTGCCAGCAGCCGACTCGCAGGGGGCGGGGGTGAGCAGTTCTTC
>NA|NA|TRBV3-1|TRBJ1-6
CASSQASDGGLHF
TGTGCCAGCAGCCAGGCTTCTGACGGCGGCCTCCACTTT
>few|NA|TRBV7-2|TRBJ2-6
CASSPAGLSGANVLTF
TGTGCCAGCAGCCCCGCGGGCCTCTCTGGGGCCAACGTCCTGACTTTC
>few|TRBD2|TRBV10-3|TRBJ2-1
CAISDLAGGGNEQFF
TGTGCCATCAGTGACCTAGCGGGAGGAGGCAATGAGCAGTTCTTC
>many|NA|TRBV7-9|TRBJ2-1
CASSWGVGEQFF
TGTGCCAGCAGCTGGGGAGTCGGTGAGCAGTTCTTC
>NA|NA|TRBV12-3/TRBV12-4|TRBJ2-3
CASSFRSSEQTSTDTQYF
TGTGCCAGCAGTTTTCGGTCTAGCGAGCAAACTAGCACAGATACGCAGTATTTT
>few|TRBD2|TRBV6-1|TRBJ2-2
CASSEVASGRINGELFF
TGTGCCAGCAGTGAAGTAGCTAGCGGGAGGATTAACGGGGAGCTGTTTTTT
>NA|NA|TRBV5-1|TRBJ2-5
CASSIGAEQETQYF
TGCGCCAGCAGCATTGGGGCAGAACAAGAGACCCAGTACTTC
>NA|TRBD1|TRBV6-1|TRBJ2-7
CASSETGTGRNEQYF
TGTGCCAGCAGTGAAACCGGGACAGGGAGAAACGAGCAGTACTTC
>NA|NA|TRBV12-3/TRBV12-4|TRBJ2-1
CASRKVGEQFF
TGTGCCAGCAGGAAAGTGGGTGAGCAGTTCTTC
>NA|NA|TRBV28|TRBJ2-7
CASSPPAGHEQYF
TGTGCCAGCAGTCCCCCGGCAGGACACGAGCAGTACTTC
>NA|NA|TRBV25-1|TRBJ1-2
CASRDSNNYGYTF
TGTGCCAGCAGGGACAGTAACAACTATGGCTACACCTTC
>NA|TRBD1|TRBV19|TRBJ1-2
CASNSPGQGADGYTF
TGTGCCAGTAATTCGCCTGGACAGGGGGCGGATGGCTACACCTTC
>NA|NA|TRBV7-9|TRBJ2-7
CASSLVSEQYF
TGTGCCAGCAGCTTAGTGTCCGAGCAGTACTTC
>NA|NA|TRBV7-9|TRBJ2-1
CASSLVTAAPHNEQFF
TGTGCCAGCAGCTTAGTGACAGCGGCCCCCCACAATGAGCAGTTCTTC
>few|TRBD2|TRBV18|TRBJ2-5
CASSPVLAGEETQYF
TGTGCCAGCTCCCCGGTGCTAGCGGGAGAAGAGACCCAGTACTTC
>many|NA|TRBV10-2|TRBJ2-7
CASKFAGGGSYEQYF
TGCGCCAGCAAGTTCGCAGGGGGGGGCTCCTACGAGCAGTACTTC
>NA|NA|TRBV27|TRBJ1-1
CASSLLYGRAEAFF
TGTGCCAGCAGTTTATTATATGGACGGGCTGAGGCTTTCTTT
>few|NA|TRBV11-2|TRBJ2-7
CASSLGESEQYF
TGTGCCAGCAGCTTAGGGGAGTCCGAGCAGTACTTC
>NA|NA|TRBV15|TRBJ2-3
CATSRGNTDTQYF
TGTGCCACCAGCAGAGGTAACACAGATACGCAGTATTTT
>NA|TRBD1|TRBV10-3|TRBJ2-7
CAISDALGQGASYEQYF
TGTGCCATCAGTGACGCCCTGGGACAGGGGGCTTCCTACGAGCAGTACTTC
>NA|NA|TRBV7-8|TRBJ2-1
CASSLEVFATNEQFF
TGTGCCAGCAGCTTAGAAGTCTTCGCGACCAATGAGCAGTTCTTC
>many|TRBD2|TRBV4-2|TRBJ2-5
CASSPGLAGGPETQYF
TGTGCCAGCAGCCCAGGACTAGCGGGAGGCCCAGAGACCCAGTACTTC
>NA|TRBD1|TRBV29-1|TRBJ2-5
CSGKGTGETQYF
TGCAGCGGGAAAGGGACAGGGGAGACCCAGTACTTC
>few|TRBD1|TRBV7-9|TRBJ2-5
CASSLTNPDRGQETQYF
TGTGCCAGCAGCTTAACGAACCCGGACAGGGGCCAAGAGACCCAGTACTTC
>NA|NA|TRBV3-1|TRBJ2-7
CASQQALTSSEQYF
TGTGCCAGTCAACAGGCACTAACCAGCAGCGAGCAGTACTTC
>NA|TRBD1|TRBV7-9|TRBJ2-1
CASSPSHRGLSSYNEQFF
TGTGCCAGCAGCCCATCCCACAGGGGGCTCAGCTCCTACAATGAGCAGTTCTTC
>many|NA|TRBV29-1|TRBJ1-4
CSVGIPEKLFF
TGCAGCGTTGGCATCCCGGAAAAACTGTTTTTT
>few|TRBD1|TRBV6-1|TRBJ2-2
CASSEGTGNTGELFF
TGTGCCAGCAGTGAGGGGACAGGGAACACCGGGGAGCTGTTTTTT
>few|NA|TRBV7-4|TRBJ2-7
CASSLDRESWEQYF
TGTGCCAGCAGCTTAGACAGGGAGTCTTGGGAGCAGTACTTC
>once|TRBD1|TRBV2|TRBJ2-1
CASSKGGQGYNERFF
TGTGCCAGCAGTAAAGGGGGACAGGGGTACAATGAGCGGTTCTTC
>many|TRBD1|TRBV24-1|TRBJ2-7
CATSVPGTDEQYF
TGTGCCACCAGTGTTCCAGGGACAGACGAGCAGTACTTC
>NA|TRBD1|TRBV24-1|TRBJ2-7
CATSGGQVYEQYF
TGTGCCACCAGTGGGGGACAGGTCTACGAGCAGTACTTC
>few|TRBD1|TRBV6-1|TRBJ2-5
CASSEVGGPETQYF
TGTGCCAGCAGTGAAGTAGGGGGCCCGGAGACCCAGTACTTC
>NA|NA|TRBV5-1|TRBJ2-3
CASSLEKAGTDTQYF
TGCGCCAGCAGCTTGGAGAAAGCTGGCACAGATACGCAGTATTTT
>few|TRBD1|TRBV29-1|TRBJ2-7
CSVVTGDTYEQYF
TGCAGCGTCGTGACAGGGGATACCTACGAGCAGTACTTC
>NA|TRBD2|TRBV25-1|TRBJ2-7
CATADGGSLNEQYF
TGTGCCACAGCAGACGGCGGGAGTCTGAACGAGCAGTACTTC
>few|NA|TRBV25-1|TRBJ1-1
CASFQRDTEAFF
TGTGCCAGCTTTCAGAGGGACACTGAAGCTTTCTTT
>NA|TRBD1|TRBV4-1|TRBJ1-1
CASSQVAGGKNTEAFF
TGCGCCAGCAGCCAAGTGGCAGGGGGCAAGAACACTGAAGCTTTCTTT
>NA|NA|TRBV28|TRBJ1-1
CASSSGTNTEAFF
TGTGCCAGCAGCTCCGGGACGAACACTGAAGCTTTCTTT
>many|NA|TRBV7-2|TRBJ2-2
CASSLQVVGGTAGELFF
TGTGCCAGCAGCTTACAAGTCGTGGGAGGGACAGCAGGGGAGCTGTTTTTT
>many|TRBD2|TRBV6-2/TRBV6-3|TRBJ2-1
CASSYPGLAVVREQFF
TGTGCCAGCAGTTACCCGGGACTAGCGGTCGTAAGGGAGCAGTTCTTC
>many|NA|TRBV6-2/TRBV6-3|TRBJ2-3
CASSYRPDTQYF
TGTGCCAGCAGTTACCGGCCAGATACGCAGTATTTT
>NA|NA|TRBV29-1|TRBJ2-1
CSVGAPRNEQFF
TGCAGCGTTGGAGCTCCCCGCAATGAGCAGTTCTTC
>NA|NA|TRBV5-5|TRBJ2-1
CASSRTYDNEQFF
TGTGCCAGCAGCCGGACCTACGACAATGAGCAGTTCTTC
>few|NA|TRBV3-1|TRBJ1-1
CASSLSDGTEAFF
TGTGCCAGCAGCCTATCGGACGGCACTGAAGCTTTCTTT
>NA|NA|TRBV11-2|TRBJ2-3
CASSHNPRDGTQYF
TGTGCCAGCAGCCACAATCCGAGGGATGGTACGCAGTATTTT
>once|NA|TRBV4-1|TRBJ1-2
CASSQESGKVYGYTF
TGCGCCAGCAGCCAAGAATCAGGGAAGGTCTATGGCTACACCTTC
>NA|TRBD1|TRBV7-2|TRBJ2-1
CASSYDRALLNEQFF
TGTGCCAGCAGCTATGACAGGGCCCTGCTAAATGAGCAGTTCTTC